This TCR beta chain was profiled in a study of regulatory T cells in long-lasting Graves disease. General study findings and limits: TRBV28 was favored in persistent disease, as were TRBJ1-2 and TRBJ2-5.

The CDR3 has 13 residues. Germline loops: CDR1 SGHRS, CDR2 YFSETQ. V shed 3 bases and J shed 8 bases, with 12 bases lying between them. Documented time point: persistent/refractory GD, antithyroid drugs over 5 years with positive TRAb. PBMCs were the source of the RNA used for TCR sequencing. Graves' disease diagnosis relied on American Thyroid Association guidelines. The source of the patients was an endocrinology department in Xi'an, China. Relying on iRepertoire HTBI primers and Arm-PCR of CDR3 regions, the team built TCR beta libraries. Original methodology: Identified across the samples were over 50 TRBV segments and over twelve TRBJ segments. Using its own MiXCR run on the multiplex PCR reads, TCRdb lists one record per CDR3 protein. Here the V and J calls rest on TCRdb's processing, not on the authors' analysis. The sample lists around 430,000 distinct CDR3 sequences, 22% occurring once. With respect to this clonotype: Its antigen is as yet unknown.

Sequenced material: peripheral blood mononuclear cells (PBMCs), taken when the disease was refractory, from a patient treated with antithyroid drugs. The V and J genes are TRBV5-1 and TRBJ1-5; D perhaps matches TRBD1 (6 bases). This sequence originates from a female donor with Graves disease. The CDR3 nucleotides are TGCGCCAGCAGCTCGGGGACATCGGAGCCCCAGCATTTT. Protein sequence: CASSSGTSEPQHF.